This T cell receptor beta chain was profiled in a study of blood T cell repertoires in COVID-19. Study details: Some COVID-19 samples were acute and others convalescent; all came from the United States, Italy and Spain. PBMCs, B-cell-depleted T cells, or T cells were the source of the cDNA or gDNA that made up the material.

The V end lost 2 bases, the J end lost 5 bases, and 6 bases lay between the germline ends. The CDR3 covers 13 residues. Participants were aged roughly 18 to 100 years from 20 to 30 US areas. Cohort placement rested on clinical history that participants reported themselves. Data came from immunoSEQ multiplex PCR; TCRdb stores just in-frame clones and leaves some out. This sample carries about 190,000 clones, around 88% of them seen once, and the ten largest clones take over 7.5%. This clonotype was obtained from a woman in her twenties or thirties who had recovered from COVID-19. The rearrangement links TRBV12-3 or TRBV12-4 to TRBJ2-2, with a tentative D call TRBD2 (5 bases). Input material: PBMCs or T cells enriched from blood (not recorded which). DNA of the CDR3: TGTGCCAGCAGTTTATGGAGGACCGGGGAGCTGTTTTTT. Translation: CASSLWRTGELFF.